Listed below are T cell receptor beta chains from one sample, sequenced in a study of T cells in Graves' hyperthyroidism and ophthalmopathy. TCRdb re-called the multiplex PCR reads through MiXCR, storing one row per CDR3 protein. This sample has 110,000 to 150,000 distinct CDR3 sequences, with around 21% found just once. Sequenced: blood. The origin of the receptors is a woman in her forties or fifties with Graves' hyperthyroidism that later progressed to Graves' ophthalmopathy. CDR3s include the opening cysteine and the closing phenylalanine or tryptophan. The D gene is left open where the match is weak. Clone sizes are given selectively: once, few, many, or a class where the clone is expanded.

d_call j_call v_call clone_size cdr3_aa cdr3_nt
- TRBJ2-1 TRBV28 many CASSLLWRSSYNEQFF TGTGCCAGCAGTTTATTGTGGCGGAGCTCCTACAATGAGCAGTTCTTC
- TRBJ2-2 TRBV30 few CAWSVKGRSTGELFF TGTGCCTGGAGTGTAAAAGGCCGCTCCACCGGGGAGCTGTTTTTT
TRBD2 TRBJ2-6 TRBV20-1 - CSARGWGGGSGANVLTF TGCAGTGCTAGAGGTTGGGGGGGAGGCTCTGGGGCCAACGTCCTGACTTTC
TRBD2 TRBJ2-2 TRBV5-6 once CASSLGLAGNRNTGELFF TGTGCCAGCAGCTTGGGCCTAGCGGGAAATAGAAACACCGGGGAGCTGTTTTTT
- TRBJ2-1 TRBV2 many CASRDLGSTGSYNEQFF TGTGCCAGCCGGGACTTAGGATCCACCGGATCCTACAATGAGCAGTTCTTC
- TRBJ1-5 TRBV28 many CATRIGGQPQHF TGTGCCACGCGCATTGGGGGACAGCCCCAGCATTTT
- TRBJ2-2 TRBV5-6 many CASSLWATDNTGELFF TGTGCCAGCAGCTTGTGGGCGACCGATAACACCGGGGAGCTGTTTTTT
TRBD2 TRBJ2-4 TRBV28 many CASSSGGGAENIQYF TGTGCCAGCAGCTCCGGGGGAGGGGCTGAAAACATTCAGTACTTC
- TRBJ2-2 TRBV10-2 few CASSEGGTLGNTGELFF TGCGCCAGCAGTGAAGGGGGGACCCTGGGGAACACCGGGGAGCTGTTTTTT
- TRBJ1-1 TRBV19 many CASSPRTHRETEAFF TGTGCCAGTAGCCCCCGAACGCACAGGGAGACTGAAGCTTTCTTT
- TRBJ1-6 TRBV28 many CASSFEGGISPLHF TGTGCCAGCAGTTTTGAGGGGGGCATTTCACCCCTCCACTTT
- TRBJ2-3 TRBV5-1 - CASSEGGDTQYF TGCGCCAGCAGCGAGGGGGGAGATACGCAGTATTTT
TRBD2 TRBJ2-1 TRBV11-3 - CASSLPHRLAGSNEQFF TGTGCCAGCAGCTTACCCCATCGCCTAGCGGGAAGTAATGAGCAGTTCTTC
- TRBJ1-1 TRBV7-2 - CASSLTVQTEAFF TGTGCCAGCAGCTTAACAGTGCAGACTGAAGCTTTCTTT
- TRBJ2-7 TRBV29-1 many CSVEKDSYEQYF TGCAGCGTTGAAAAGGACTCCTACGAGCAGTACTTC
TRBD2 TRBJ2-3 TRBV9 - CASSVQGGRRTDTQYF TGTGCCAGCAGCGTCCAGGGAGGGCGAAGGACAGATACGCAGTATTTT
- TRBJ2-6 TRBV27 - CASSSDTGANVLTF TGTGCCAGCAGTTCGGACACTGGGGCCAACGTCCTGACTTTC
- TRBJ1-1 TRBV7-9 - CASSGPHFGTRGKTEAFF TGTGCCAGCAGCGGACCTCATTTCGGCACAAGGGGCAAGACTGAAGCTTTCTTT
- TRBJ1-1 TRBV19 few CASRGPEAFF TGTGCCAGCCGGGGGCCTGAAGCTTTCTTT
TRBD2 TRBJ2-5 TRBV2 - CASIRDQREARETQYF TGTGCCAGCATTCGGGATCAGCGGGAGGCCCGGGAGACCCAGTACTTC
- TRBJ2-3 TRBV15 many CATSRGEDYTQYF TGTGCCACCAGCAGAGGGGAGGACTATACGCAGTATTTT
- TRBJ2-7 TRBV5-1 - CAISFLYGEQYF TGCGCCATCAGCTTCTTATATGGGGAGCAGTACTTC
TRBD1 TRBJ2-3 TRBV2 few CASSEGQGFSVTQYF TGTGCCAGCAGTGAAGGACAGGGTTTTTCAGTTACGCAGTATTTT
- TRBJ1-1 TRBV12-3/TRBV12-4 many CASSSPWTVNTEAFF TGTGCCAGCAGTTCGCCCTGGACGGTGAACACTGAAGCTTTCTTT
TRBD2 TRBJ2-7 TRBV12-3/TRBV12-4 few CASGLAGAGEQYF TGTGCCAGCGGACTAGCGGGAGCGGGTGAGCAGTACTTC
- TRBJ1-1 TRBV28 many CASSLSVPGTEAFF TGTGCCAGCAGTTTATCTGTCCCCGGGACTGAAGCTTTCTTT
- TRBJ1-1 TRBV29-1 - CSASGQRDTEAFF TGCAGCGCCTCTGGACAGCGGGACACTGAAGCTTTCTTT
TRBD2 TRBJ2-5 TRBV20-1 many CSARDGGSGRQETQYF TGCAGTGCTAGAGATGGTGGTAGCGGGAGACAAGAGACCCAGTACTTC
- TRBJ1-3 TRBV12-3/TRBV12-4 - CASRPGQNSGNTIYF TGTGCCAGCAGGCCTGGACAGAACAGTGGAAACACCATATATTTT
TRBD1 TRBJ1-2 TRBV19 - CASLDRGYGYTF TGTGCCTCTCTCGACAGGGGCTATGGCTACACCTTC
TRBD1 TRBJ1-6 TRBV19 few CASGLSGQGDSPLHF TGTGCCAGTGGGCTCTCTGGACAGGGGGATTCACCCCTCCACTTT
- TRBJ1-5 TRBV6-2/TRBV6-3 few CASRVAGVGNQPQHF TGTGCCAGCAGAGTTGCAGGGGTTGGCAATCAGCCCCAGCATTTT
TRBD1 TRBJ2-1 TRBV20-1 - CSARDSSSSYNEQFF TGCAGTGCCCGGGACAGCTCCAGCTCCTACAATGAGCAGTTCTTC
TRBD1 TRBJ2-3 TRBV10-2 few CASTRLTGGIGTDTQYF TGCGCCAGCACCCGACTTACAGGGGGCATTGGCACAGATACGCAGTATTTT
- TRBJ1-1 TRBV28 many CASSLIRANTEAFF TGTGCCAGCAGTTTAATTAGGGCGAACACTGAAGCTTTCTTT
TRBD2 TRBJ2-1 TRBV5-1 many CASSSITLAGGPHEQFF TGCGCCAGCAGCTCAATTACACTAGCGGGAGGGCCCCATGAGCAGTTCTTC